This T cell receptor (beta chain) was obtained from a study of blood T cell repertoires in COVID-19. Study as a whole: Italy, Spain and the United States were the sources of the convalescent and acute COVID-19 samples. From T cells, B-cell-depleted T cells, or PBMCs came the material, which was cDNA or gDNA.

Germline CDR1 and CDR2: DFQATT and SNEGSKA (reference sequence). Trimming at V came to 3 bases and at J to 7 bases, leaving 11 bases not matched to a gene. The CDR3 has 16 residues. How the authors handled the data: Amplifying reference gene primers gave estimates of nucleated cell counts. Clones were sequenced by immunoSEQ multiplex PCR, and TCRdb holds only the in-frame ones, with some missing. That table supplies the V and J calls and clone size; D and trimming were determined from the DNA. The sample shows 95,000 to 150,000 clones, about 83% of them seen only once. This chain uses TRBV20-1 with TRBJ2-1; TRBD2 aligns across 11 bases. The sample consisted of peripheral blood. This receptor was obtained from an older man with active or convalescent COVID-19. For the CDR3, the DNA is TGCAGTGCTAGTGGAACTAGCGGGGGCCTAGGTAATGAGCAGTTCTTC. It codes for CSASGTSGGLGNEQFF.